The rows below give T cell receptor beta chains drawn from one sample of a study of blood T cell repertoires in COVID-19. Profiled with immunoSEQ multiplex PCR; TCRdb holds only in-frame clones, not every one. The table includes approximately 120,000 clones, about 78% detected once. The specimen sequenced was peripheral blood. The source of these receptors is a human donor in a cohort sampled during active or convalescent COVID-19. CDR3s include the opening cysteine and the closing phenylalanine or tryptophan. A D gene is named only where the DNA matches it firmly. Size tells how often a clone was seen (once, few, many) or the class of an expanded clone, and some rows leave it out.

clone_size	d_call	j_call	v_call	cdr3_aa	cdr3_nt
few	TRBD1	TRBJ1-2	TRBV2	CASSETGGSSGYTF	TGTGCCAGCAGTGAGACAGGGGGCTCTTCTGGCTACACCTTC
.	.	TRBJ1-6	TRBV10-1	CASITSNLGASLFRAVYNSPLHF	TGCGCCAGCATTACTTCCAATCTTGGAGCGTCTCTGTTCAGGGCAGTATATAATTCACCCCTCCACTTT
.	.	TRBJ1-5	TRBV7-2	CASSTPGQGNQPQHF	TGTGCCAGCAGCACCCCAGGGCAGGGGAATCAGCCCCAGCATTTT
.	.	TRBJ2-1	TRBV20-1	CSAPAHSEQFF	TGCAGTGCACCAGCCCACAGTGAGCAGTTCTTC
once	TRBD1	TRBJ2-1	TRBV19	CASSGEWDRGPLGSYNEQFF	TGTGCCAGTAGTGGGGAATGGGACAGGGGGCCGCTGGGATCCTACAATGAGCAGTTCTTC
.	TRBD2	TRBJ2-5	TRBV9	CASSARTSGGQTTVETQYF	TGTGCCAGCAGCGCCAGGACTAGCGGGGGCCAAACAACGGTAGAGACCCAGTACTTC
.	TRBD1	TRBJ2-3	TRBV30	CAWSVGDRGPDTQYF	TGTGCCTGGAGTGTAGGTGACAGGGGACCAGATACGCAGTATTTT
.	.	TRBJ1-2	TRBV20-1	CSAQTGYGYTF	TGCAGTGCGCAGACGGGATATGGCTACACCTTC
few	TRBD2	TRBJ2-3	TRBV30	CAWAGLAGNTDTQYF	TGTGCCTGGGCGGGACTAGCGGGTAACACAGATACGCAGTATTTT
few	TRBD1	TRBJ2-6	TRBV28	CASSLRGRGANVLTF	TGTGCCAGCAGTTTAAGGGGGCGAGGGGCCAACGTCCTGACTTTC
.	TRBD2	TRBJ2-2	TRBV30	CAWSPSRTSRYTGELFF	TGTGCCTGGAGTCCCAGTAGGACTAGCCGGTACACCGGGGAGCTGTTTTTT
once	TRBD1	TRBJ1-2	TRBV2	CASSEFLGTGSYGYTF	TGTGCCAGCAGTGAGTTCCTTGGGACAGGGAGCTATGGCTACACCTTC
.	.	TRBJ1-4	TRBV6-5	CASSQSRGSDEKLFF	TGTGCCAGCAGTCAAAGCCGAGGGAGCGATGAAAAACTGTTTTTT
.	TRBD1	TRBJ2-2	TRBV29-1	CSAGTGEANTGELFF	TGCAGCGCCGGGACAGGGGAGGCGAACACCGGGGAGCTGTTTTTT
.	TRBD1	TRBJ2-1	TRBV24-1	CATSDPTGVGYNEQFF	TGTGCCACCAGTGACCCAACAGGGGTAGGCTACAATGAGCAGTTCTTC
.	.	TRBJ1-3	TRBV28	CASSSGTTDTIYF	TGTGCCAGCAGTTCTGGGACTACAGACACCATATATTTT
.	TRBD2	TRBJ2-7	TRBV5-8	CASSLKRERIYEQYF	TGTGCCAGCAGCTTGAAGCGGGAGAGGATCTACGAGCAGTACTTC
.	.	TRBJ2-5	TRBV15	CATSRAQTDGETQYF	TGTGCCACCAGCAGAGCCCAGACAGATGGAGAGACCCAGTACTTC
.	TRBD2	TRBJ2-3	TRBV3-1/TRBV3-2	CASVWAKRGSTDTQYF	TGTGCCAGCGTGTGGGCAAAGCGGGGAAGCACAGATACGCAGTATTTT
.	TRBD1	TRBJ1-2	TRBV24-1	CATSSGTGYGYTF	TGTGCCACCAGCTCGGGGACAGGGTATGGCTACACCTTC
.	TRBD1	TRBJ1-1	TRBV5-1	CASSLGGQGNTEAFF	TGCGCCAGCAGCTTAGGAGGACAGGGGAACACTGAAGCTTTCTTT
.	TRBD1	TRBJ1-6	TRBV5-1	CASSLDRGNSPLHF	TGCGCCAGCAGCTTGGACAGGGGAAATTCACCCCTCCACTTT
.	.	TRBJ1-5	TRBV19	CASSPRWREGNQPQHF	TGTGCCAGTAGTCCCCGGTGGAGGGAGGGCAATCAGCCCCAGCATTTT
.	TRBD1	TRBJ1-1	TRBV5-6	CASSSARTGSGAFF	TGTGCCAGCAGCTCGGCCCGGACAGGGTCGGGGGCTTTCTTT
few	.	TRBJ1-1	TRBV5-6	CASSLVLSTEAFF	TGTGCCAGCAGCTTGGTGTTGAGCACTGAAGCTTTCTTT
.	TRBD2	TRBJ2-7	TRBV19	CASYQREWHF	TGTGCCAGTTATCAGCGGGAGTGGCACTTC
.	.	TRBJ2-1	TRBV6-1	CASTYPSSYNEQFF	TGTGCCAGCACCTACCCGAGCTCCTACAATGAGCAGTTCTTC
few	.	TRBJ1-6	TRBV12-3/TRBV12-4	CASSRPQGSPLHF	TGTGCCAGCAGTCGACCACAGGGTTCACCCCTCCACTTT
.	.	TRBJ2-2	TRBV5-1	CASSLGLQILEDTGELFF	TGCGCCAGCAGCTTGGGACTACAAATACTTGAGGACACCGGGGAGCTGTTTTTT
.	TRBD2	TRBJ2-3	TRBV4-2	CASKNEREGPDTQYF	TGTGCCAGCAAAAACGAGCGGGAGGGACCCGATACGCAGTATTTT
.	.	TRBJ1-2	TRBV14	CASSRTYSASNYGYTF	TGTGCCAGCAGCCGAACATACAGTGCCTCTAACTATGGCTACACCTTC
.	TRBD2	TRBJ2-3	TRBV3-1/TRBV3-2	CASSQEAGVTDTQYF	TGTGCCAGCAGCCAAGAAGCGGGGGTAACAGATACGCAGTATTTT
.	.	TRBJ1-6	TRBV9	CASSQQVMGLNSPLHF	TGTGCCAGCAGCCAACAGGTCATGGGCCTAAATTCACCCCTCCACTTT
.	TRBD1	TRBJ1-1	TRBV7-9	CASRPNRGKYTEAFF	TGTGCCAGCAGACCAAACAGGGGAAAGTACACTGAAGCTTTCTTT
.	.	TRBJ1-2	TRBV28	CASSSRRPRRDGYTF	TGTGCCAGCAGTTCGAGGCGACCTAGGAGGGATGGCTACACCTTC
.	.	TRBJ2-2	TRBV19	CASSTTVTNTGELFF	TGTGCCAGTAGTACGACAGTTACGAACACCGGGGAGCTGTTTTTT
few	.	TRBJ2-1	TRBV19	CASSIYYEQFF	TGTGCCAGTAGTATATACTACGAGCAGTTCTTC
.	.	TRBJ1-1	TRBV5-5	CASSSTGTASAEAFF	TGTGCCAGCAGCTCTACAGGGACGGCTTCGGCTGAAGCTTTCTTT
once	.	TRBJ2-2	TRBV21-1	CASSARQLNTGELFF	TGTGCCAGCAGCGCCAGGCAGCTGAACACCGGGGAGCTGTTTTTT
.	.	TRBJ1-6	TRBV18	CASSPGGAGSPLHF	TGTGCCAGCTCACCAGGAGGGGCCGGTTCACCCCTCCACTTT
.	.	TRBJ1-3	TRBV7-9	CASSLGQSGNTIYF	TGTGCCAGCTCCCTTGGACAATCTGGAAACACCATATATTTT
few	.	TRBJ2-5	TRBV28	CASSLPLGGKETQYF	TGTGCCAGCAGTTTACCCCTGGGGGGAAAAGAGACCCAGTACTTC
.	.	TRBJ1-1	TRBV7-2	CASSLGLTTEAFF	TGTGCCAGCAGCCTAGGACTTACCACTGAAGCTTTCTTT
few	.	TRBJ1-1	TRBV2	CASSSYGANTEAFF	TGTGCCAGCAGTTCGTATGGAGCGAACACTGAAGCTTTCTTT
.	.	TRBJ2-7	TRBV6-5	CASSYVGGRGNEQYF	TGTGCCAGCAGTTACGTCGGGGGACGGGGAAACGAGCAGTACTTC
.	TRBD1	TRBJ2-1	TRBV18	CASSPRDRAPPSYNEQFF	TGTGCCAGCTCACCCCGGGACAGGGCGCCGCCGTCCTACAATGAGCAGTTCTTC
few	.	TRBJ1-1	TRBV29-1	CSVDKMNTEAFF	TGCAGCGTGGACAAAATGAACACTGAAGCTTTCTTT
.	.	TRBJ2-1	TRBV6-5	CASSSRDWFQDEQFF	TGTGCCAGCAGTTCCCGGGACTGGTTTCAGGATGAGCAGTTCTTC
.	TRBD2	TRBJ2-1	TRBV5-8	CASQRRRLAVNEQFF	TGTGCCAGTCAAAGGCGTCGCCTAGCGGTCAATGAGCAGTTCTTC
.	TRBD1	TRBJ1-2	TRBV29-1	CSVEASGGLANYGYTF	TGCAGCGTTGAAGCCTCAGGGGGCTTAGCTAACTATGGCTACACCTTC